One and the same sample provided the 15 T cell receptor beta chains below, sequenced in a study of shared clonotypes between healthy human individuals. TCRdb keeps only in-frame clones here, not all; method: immunoSEQ multiplex PCR. The sample has about 2.1 million clones, approximately 94% seen once. CD45RO-negative cells were positively selected for CCR7, leaving out terminally differentiated effector memory CD45RA+ cells. Sequenced input: naive CD8+ T cells from PBMCs. The origin of the receptors is a man younger than 35 in good health. Some clones in this sample may be carry-over from other donors' samples.

The J gene is TRBJ1-5, the V gene TRBV6-1; 9 bases are a match to TRBD1. CDR1 is MNHNS and CDR2 is SASEGT in the germline V gene. The J segment lost 5 bases and the V segment lost 6 bases, leaving 8 bases of the junction unmatched. The CDR3 covers 15 residues. The CDR3 coding sequence is TGTGCCAGCAGCTCCGGGACAGGGTTCGATCAGCCCCAGCATTTT. The encoded protein is CASSSGTGFDQPQHF.

This clone occurred once. The rearrangement links TRBV18 to TRBJ2-7; 8 positions match TRBD1. Germline loops: CDR1 KGHSH, CDR2 LQKENI. The CDR3 has 15 residues. Losses at the gene ends were 4 bases for V and 3 bases for J; bases not matched to a gene: 8. The CDR3 nucleotides read TGTGCCAGCTCACATGACAGGGGAGTTTTCTACGAGCAGTACTTC. Protein product: CASSHDRGVFYEQYF.

The chain couples TRBV10-3 to TRBJ2-1, with 13 bases matching TRBD2. Germline V lookup: CDR1 ENHRY, CDR2 SYGVKD. The CDR3 is 15 residues long. J gave up 9 bases and V 6 bases, and 8 bases lay outside the gene matches. The CDR3 sequence: CAIRGGLAGYSEQFF. CDR3 nucleotides: TGTGCCATCAGGGGGGGACTAGCGGGATATAGTGAGCAGTTCTTC.

The chain joins TRBV7-2 to TRBJ2-1; a possible D gene is TRBD2 (6 bases). There are 15 residues in the CDR3. V dropped 0 bases and J dropped 7 bases, with 13 bases sitting between them. CDR1 is SGHTA and CDR2 is FQGNSA in the germline V gene. The CDR3 DNA follows: TGTGCCAGCAGCTTAGCTAGCGGCCCCAGGAATGAGCAGTTCTTC. It yields the protein CASSLASGPRNEQFF.

The rearrangement uses TRBV7-9 and TRBJ2-1, with TRBD2 matching over 9 bases. CDR1 and CDR2 from the germline V gene are SEHNR and FQNEAQ (reference sequence). The CDR3 is 12 residues long. The trim removed 8 bases at V and 9 bases at J, leaving 5 bases unmatched. CDR3 sequence: CASGSGRSEQFF. CDR3 nucleotide sequence: TGTGCCAGCGGTAGCGGGAGATCTGAGCAGTTCTTC.

This clone was seen once. V gene TRBV7-8 combines with J gene TRBJ2-7; possible D gene TRBD1, 5 bases. This CDR3 is 14 amino acids long. V was cut by 1 base and J by 1 base, with 8 bases left in between. Germline V gene sequence: CDR1 SGHVS, CDR2 FQNEAQ. CDR3 in DNA: TGTGCCAGCAGCTTAGAACAGGAATCCTACGAGCAGTACTTC. This gives the protein CASSLEQESYEQYF.

The chain joins TRBV6-5 to TRBJ2-1; 8 positions match TRBD1. CDR3 size: 14 residues. From germline, CDR1 is MNHEY and CDR2 SVGAGI. Trimming cost V 6 bases and J 5 bases; bases outside gene matches: 6. The CDR3 loop is CASSLTGANNEQFF. The DNA of the CDR3 is TGTGCCAGCAGCCTGACAGGGGCTAACAATGAGCAGTTCTTC.

The sample holds a few counts of this clone. The J gene is TRBJ1-2, the V gene TRBV4-1; 8 positions match TRBD1. The CDR3 runs 16 residues. CDR1 and CDR2 from the germline V gene are MGHRA and YSYEKL. V lost 3 bases, J lost 6 bases, and 12 bases stayed unmatched. CDR3: CASSQFGTGNLHGYTF. DNA for the CDR3: TGCGCCAGCAGCCAGTTTGGGACAGGAAATCTCCATGGCTACACCTTC.

J is TRBJ2-7 and V is TRBV6-4; D is uncertain. The CDR3 covers 15 residues. Germline V CDR1 and CDR2: MRHNA, SNTAGT. Trimming shortened V by 3 bases and J by 2 bases, and 14 bases separated the two germline ends. Here the CDR3 reads CASSELGRPPYEQYF. The CDR3 coding sequence is TGTGCCAGCAGTGAATTAGGAAGGCCCCCCTACGAGCAGTACTTC.

This clone was detected a few times. This sample includes further DNA sequences coding for the same CDR3. The CDR3 here is CASSEGGATEAFF. For the CDR3, the DNA is TGTGCCAGCAGCGAGGGCGGGGCCACTGAAGCTTTCTTT. This rearrangement joins TRBV9 to TRBJ1-1, with D possibly matching TRBD1 (5 bases). V was shortened by 3 bases and J by 4 bases, with 10 bases between the two germline ends. From germline, CDR1 is SGDLS and CDR2 YYNGEE. The CDR3 extends over 13 amino acids.

J is TRBJ1-2 and V is TRBV30; D not certain. V was shortened by 8 bases and J by 2 bases, with 12 bases between the two germline ends. Per germline, CDR1 GTSNPN and CDR2 SVGIG (reference sequence). This CDR3 is 12 amino acids long. CDR3 DNA: TGTGCCCTACGGCGGCAGAACTATGGCTACACCTTC. Protein: CALRRQNYGYTF.

The rearrangement uses TRBV4-2 and TRBJ2-1, with D possibly being TRBD2 (5 bases). Trimming removed 1 base at V and 0 bases at J, with 7 bases between. Germline V gene lookup returns CDR1 LGHNA and CDR2 YNFKEQ. This CDR3 is built from 15 residues. The CDR3 loop is CASSQGGNSYNEQFF. The CDR3 nucleotides read TGTGCCAGCAGCCAAGGAGGGAACTCCTACAATGAGCAGTTCTTC.

This rearrangement joins TRBV5-1 to TRBJ1-2; 8 nucleotides line up with TRBD1. The V and J ends lost 0 bases and 8 bases, in that order; junction bases with no gene match: 6. The germline V gene encodes CDR1 SGHRS and CDR2 YFSETQ. The CDR3 is 14 amino acids. The CDR3 loop is CASSLDQGAGGYTF. CDR3 in DNA: TGCGCCAGCAGCTTGGACCAGGGGGCTGGCGGCTACACCTTC.

The genes are TRBV7-9 and TRBJ2-1; D remains unclear. V lost 5 bases, J lost 5 bases, and 13 bases lay in between. The CDR3 sequence is 14 residues long. Germline CDR1 and CDR2: SEHNR and FQNEAQ (reference sequence). The chain's CDR3 is CASSSTNKNNEQFF. The CDR3 region has the DNA TGTGCCAGCAGCAGCACAAACAAGAACAATGAGCAGTTCTTC. Looking up the rest from reference TRBV7-9 and TRBJ2-1 gives the full variable domain: DTGVSQNPRHKITKRGQNVTFRCDPISEHNRLYWYRQTLGQGPEFLTYFQNEAQLEKSRLLSDRFSAERPKGSFSTLEIQRTEQGDSAMYLCASSSTNKNNEQFFGPGTRLTVL.

As for this clone: This specimen includes other DNA sequences encoding the same CDR3. The V and J genes are TRBV27 and TRBJ2-7, with D unclear. Germline CDR1 MNHEY, CDR2 SMNVEV (reference sequence). V was cut by 3 bases and J by 3 bases, with 12 bases left in between. The CDR3 spans 14 residues. In nucleotides, the CDR3 is TGTGCCAGCAGTTTGTCTGGGTCGGACTACGAGCAGTACTTC. Translated: CASSLSGSDYEQYF.